This T cell receptor beta chain was identified during a study of T cells in localized non-small cell lung cancer. Overall study results and limits: Heterogeneity is still possible, as just one tumor region was sequenced.

The method was immunoSEQ multiplex PCR; TCRdb's version includes in-frame clones alone and lacks a portion of them. This repertoire shows roughly 38,000 clones, approximately 80% found once; its top ten account for 17%. Regarding this clone: What it binds is not known.

The receptor was isolated from a male donor at least 60 years old with stage III squamous cell lung carcinoma. Sample: peripheral blood, taken before any cancer treatment.

The CDR3 DNA follows: TGTGCCAGCAGCTCCGGAGTGGGACAGCCCTACAATGAGCAGTTCTTC. It yields the protein CASSSGVGQPYNEQFF. The chain uses TRBV7-9 and TRBJ2-1, with 7 bases lining up with TRBD1. The J segment lost 2 bases and the V segment lost 4 bases, leaving 8 bases of the junction unmatched. The CDR3 length is 16 residues. Per germline, CDR1 SEHNR and CDR2 FQNEAQ (reference sequence).